This T cell receptor beta chain was profiled in a study of blood T cells in healthy people across ages. Study as a whole: Template switching retrieved approximately one barcoded beta molecule for each two T cells. Points from the study as a whole: TCR beta diversity per million T cells fell roughly linearly with age.

Deletions cut 3 bases from V and 5 bases from J, with 14 bases between. Germline CDR1 is LNHDA and CDR2 is SQIVND (reference sequence). CDR3 size: 15 residues. There were at least 6 micrograms of total RNA extracted from every sample. This clonotype came up a few times. The antigen is not known. With a J-beta primer mix and a sample-barcoded 5' primer, a second PCR ran about 6 to 11 cycles. Using its own MiXCR run on the 5' RACE reads, TCRdb lists one record per CDR3 protein. The table includes roughly 1 million distinct CDR3 sequences, about 23% detected once. This same sample was also taken into another study, of T cells of mothers and their children.

The sample comprised blood. The J gene is TRBJ1-3, the V gene TRBV19; D uncertain. The TCR was taken from a girl aged 2-10 years in good health. The CDR3 bases are TGTGCCAGTAGTATTGGCGACGGAGCTCGAAACACCATATATTTT. Its translation: CASSIGDGARNTIYF.